The 16 T cell receptor beta chains listed next were all sequenced from one sample in a study of response to subunit inactivated influenza vaccine. TCRdb re-called the RT-PCR reads through MiXCR, storing one row per CDR3 protein. The data contain about 540,000 distinct CDR3 sequences, under 30% of them seen just once; the ten biggest clones take up 2.5% to 3.5%. These data also featured in a second study, about T cells expressing NK-cell markers. That publication notes: Libraries used 5'RACE template switching adding universal primer site and UMIs.

The specimen was CD4+ T cells sorted from PBMCs, collected roughly 12 days after vaccination. The source is a man aged 50-59 years who received an inactivated influenza vaccine.

This clonotype was recorded a few times. The chain carries TRBV10-3 and TRBJ2-3, with TRBD1 matching 9 bases. Germline V gives CDR1 ENHRY, CDR2 SYGVKD. The CDR3 is 13 residues long. The V gene end was trimmed by 11 bases and the J gene end by 5 bases; junction bases not matched to a gene: 8. CDR3 DNA sequence: TGTGCCTCGACCGGGACAGGGCTAGATACGCAGTATTTT. It codes for CASTGTGLDTQYF.

The chain is built from TRBV7-2 and TRBJ1-5; D is undetermined. Germline V CDR1 and CDR2: SGHTA, FQGNSA. V was pared by 5 bases and J by 3 bases, with 8 bases between. The CDR3 has 13 amino acids. The CDR3 nucleotides are TGTGCCAGCAGCGGCAGGAACAATCAGCCCCAGCATTTT. This translates into CASSGRNNQPQHF.

The chain joins TRBV5-1 to TRBJ1-1; no clear D gene. The CDR3 length is 14 residues. V gave up 0 bases and J gave up 5 bases, with 11 bases separating them. Germline V lookup: CDR1 SGHRS, CDR2 YFSETQ. The CDR3 nucleotides are TGCGCCAGCAGCTTGGAGGGAAAACGTACTGAAGCTTTCTTT. The encoded protein is CASSLEGKRTEAFF. The whole variable domain, filled in from reference TRBV5-1 and TRBJ1-1, reads KAGVTQTPRYLIKTRGQQVTLSCSPISGHRSVSWYQQTPGQGLQFLFEYFSETQRNKGNFPGRFSGRQFSNSRSEMNVSTLELGDSALYLCASSLEGKRTEAFFGQGTRLTVV.

This rearrangement joins TRBV20-1 to TRBJ2-3, with D tentatively TRBD2 (6 bases). CDR3 length: 13 amino acids. V was pared by 6 bases and J by 0 bases, with 10 bases between. Per germline, CDR1 DFQATT and CDR2 SNEGSKA (reference sequence). The CDR3 DNA is TGCAGTGCCAGCGGGTGGAGCACAGATACGCAGTATTTT. Encoded protein: CSASGWSTDTQYF.

The chain uses TRBV20-1 and TRBJ1-1; D not certain. The V end was cut by 0 bases, the J end by 6 bases, with 17 bases between. Germline CDR1 DFQATT, CDR2 SNEGSKA (reference sequence). The CDR3 sequence is 15 residues long. The CDR3 loop reads CSARDRPVTFSEAFF. CDR3 nucleotide sequence: TGCAGTGCTAGAGATCGGCCGGTAACTTTCTCTGAAGCTTTCTTT.

The chain has TRBV19 and TRBJ1-5; D unclear. Per germline, CDR1 LNHDA and CDR2 SQIVND (reference sequence). V dropped 6 bases and J dropped 2 bases, with 14 bases sitting between them. CDR3 length: 15 residues. CDR3 residues: CASSPRSPGNQPQHF. CDR3 coding DNA: TGTGCCAGTAGCCCTCGCAGCCCCGGCAATCAGCCCCAGCATTTT.

This clonotype was detected only a few times. The rearrangement joins TRBV6-1 to TRBJ2-3; D uncertain. The V gene lost 5 bases and the J gene lost 2 bases, with 14 bases spanning the gap. Germline V gives CDR1 MNHNS, CDR2 SASEGT. This CDR3 has 15 residues. This CDR3 reads CASSITRISTDTQYF. The DNA of the CDR3 is TGTGCCAGCAGTATAACCAGGATTTCCACAGATACGCAGTATTTT.

The chain joins TRBV24-1 to TRBJ2-1; D unclear. Germline V gene lookup returns CDR1 KGHDR and CDR2 SFDVKD. Trimming took 10 bases from V and 7 from J, leaving 13 bases between them. The CDR3 has 12 amino acids. The CDR3 nucleotides read TGTGCCACAGCAGGCATTGGGAATGAGCAGTTCTTC. Amino acid sequence: CATAGIGNEQFF.

The chain is built from TRBV6-5 and TRBJ2-7; D is ambiguous. The CDR3 totals 15 residues. V lost 2 bases to trimming and J lost 9 bases, with 20 bases between them. Looked up from germline, CDR1 is MNHEY and CDR2 is SVGAGI. CDR3 amino acids: CASSYDPRPGGGQYF. CDR3 DNA sequence: TGTGCCAGCAGTTACGACCCCCGTCCCGGCGGTGGGCAGTACTTC.

The rearrangement uses TRBV10-3 and TRBJ2-7; maybe TRBD1 (6 bases). The CDR3 is made up of 15 amino acids. Germline CDR1 is ENHRY and CDR2 is SYGVKD. The V and J ends lost 6 bases and 0 bases respectively, with 15 bases between them. As DNA, the CDR3 is TGTGCCATCAGCCCCGGGACAAGGGGCTCCTACGAGCAGTACTTC. It encodes CAISPGTRGSYEQYF.

This clonotype was seen ten or more times. The chain uses TRBV20-1 and TRBJ2-7; D may match TRBD1 or TRBD2 (5 bases each). CDR1 is DFQATT and CDR2 is SNEGSKA in the germline V gene (reference sequence). V was clipped by 0 bases and J by 0 bases, with 15 bases between them. The CDR3 runs to 16 residues. Written as DNA, the CDR3 is TGCAGTGCTAGAGATGTGTCGGGGACCAACTCCTACGAGCAGTACTTC. Its translation: CSARDVSGTNSYEQYF.

The chain has TRBV5-1 and TRBJ1-6; 10 bases fit TRBD1. Per the germline V gene, CDR1 is SGHRS and CDR2 is YFSETQ. The J segment lost 9 bases and the V segment lost 4 bases, leaving 7 bases of the junction unmatched. The CDR3 sequence is 15 residues long. In DNA form, the CDR3 reads TGCGCCAGCAGCCCAGTGGGGACAGGGGCTTCACCCCTCCACTTT. Amino acids: CASSPVGTGASPLHF.

Notes on this clonotype: One end of the junction fails to match germline, which may point to a read error. This chain joins TRBV7-2 and TRBJ2-7; 9 bases are a match to TRBD1. The CDR3 extends over 13 amino acids. The germline CDR1 and CDR2 sequences are SGHTA and FQGNSA. This CDR3 reads CASSSGQGTPLVF. The DNA for the CDR3 is TGTGCCAGCAGCTCCGGACAGGGGACCCCCCTGGTCTTC.

This clonotype has only a few counts. This chain's CDR3 is CASRGQLNGEAFF. CDR3 coding DNA: TGTGCCAGCAGAGGACAGCTTAACGGTGAAGCTTTCTTT. J is TRBJ1-1 and V is TRBV6-2 or TRBV6-3, with D perhaps TRBD1 (6 bases). Germline V CDR1 and CDR2: MNHEY, SVGEGT. The CDR3 extends over 13 amino acids. Trimming took off 6 bases at V and 7 bases at J, with 15 bases between the two ends.

The chain is built from TRBV6-5 and TRBJ2-1, with D maybe TRBD2 (5 bases). This CDR3 contains 11 residues. CDR1 and CDR2 (germline): MNHEY, SVGAGI. Trimming removed 6 bases at V and 13 bases at J, with 13 bases between. CDR3 region: CASSLGGSQFF. The CDR3, as DNA: TGTGCCAGCAGCCTGGGCGGGTCTCAGTTCTTC.

In this sample, this clonotype turned up a few times. The chain has TRBV5-1 and TRBJ2-7, with 9 positions matching TRBD1. Germline V gene sequence: CDR1 SGHRS, CDR2 YFSETQ. The CDR3 spans 14 residues. The V gene end was trimmed by 4 bases and the J gene end by 3 bases; junction bases not matched to a gene: 5. CDR3 in DNA: TGCGCCAGCAGCGTGGGACAGGGTTACTACGAGCAGTACTTC. Amino acid sequence: CASSVGQGYYEQYF.